This T cell receptor beta chain derives from a study of shared clonotypes between healthy human individuals. Study findings and constraints: Only blood samples were collected, and tissue repertoires likely differ.

Germline V gives CDR1 SQVTM, CDR2 ANQGSEA. The V end lost 6 bases, the J end lost 1 base, and 10 bases lay between the germline ends. This CDR3 contains 13 residues. With respect to this clone: Its antigen is undetermined.

The material for each subset, its genomic DNA, was split evenly across several immunoSEQ plates. Using immunoSEQ multiplex PCR, the repertoire was profiled, and TCRdb retains in-frame clones only, with some absent. The repertoire consists of about half a million clones, with more than 70% occurring once and the leading ten covering more than 10%. Healthy adults negative for HIV, lacking recent acute infections or vaccinations, served as donors. Each sample came from a Caucasian adult donor living in Nashville, Tennessee. The sample was PBMCs. This TCR came from a woman aged 40 to 50 in good health. Some clones in this sample may be carry-over from other donors' samples. The gene calls are TRBV29-1 and TRBJ2-1; D tentatively reads TRBD1 or TRBD2 (5 bases each). The DNA for the CDR3 is TGCAGCGTGTTGGGGGAGTCCTACAATGAGCAGTTCTTC. This codes for CSVLGESYNEQFF.